This TCR beta chain derives from a study of T cell responses to AZD1222 COVID-19 vaccine. Findings and limits, study-wide: Across the whole spike, CD4 TCRs peaked at regions 160-218 and 743-854. Without day 14 samples, only post-peak T cell repertoires were studied. It should be noted that donors were predominantly white British and more often female, and clonal diversity was possibly underestimated. Vaccination with two AZD1222 doses was followed by a rise in Spike-specific TCR breadth and depth.

V was cut by 5 bases and J by 8 bases, with 15 bases left in between. CDR1 is SGHTA, CDR2 FQGNSA, per germline. This CDR3 region has 13 residues. Here immunoSEQ multiplex PCR was the method, and the copy in TCRdb shows in-frame clones only, minus some. The table records nearly 110,000 clones, around 91% of them present only once. With regard to this clone: Its matching antigen is unknown.

The source was peripheral blood, collected on day 0 of AZD1222 vaccination. The chain links TRBV7-2 to TRBJ1-2, with D maybe TRBD1 (6 bases). The clonotype was recovered from an adult in good health. The CDR3 protein is CASSPLQGKGYTF. The CDR3 DNA sequence: TGTGCCAGCAGCCCCTTACAGGGCAAAGGCTACACCTTC. The full variable domain, in which reference TRBV7-2 and TRBJ1-2 provide the parts outside the CDR3, is GAGVSQSPSNKVTEKGKDVELRCDPISGHTALYWYRQSLGQGLEFLIYFQGNSAPDKSGLPSDRFSAERTGGSVSTLTIQRTQQEDSAVYLCASSPLQGKGYTFGSGTRLTVV.